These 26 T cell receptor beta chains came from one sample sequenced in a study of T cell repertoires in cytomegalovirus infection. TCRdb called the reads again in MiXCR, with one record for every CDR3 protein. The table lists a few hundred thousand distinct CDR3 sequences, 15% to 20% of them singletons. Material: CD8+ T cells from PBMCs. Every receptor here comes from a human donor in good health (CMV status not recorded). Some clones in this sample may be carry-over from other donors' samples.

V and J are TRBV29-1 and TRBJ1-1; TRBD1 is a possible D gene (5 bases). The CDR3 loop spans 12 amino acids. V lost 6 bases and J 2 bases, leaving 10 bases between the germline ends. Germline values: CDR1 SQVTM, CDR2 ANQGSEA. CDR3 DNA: TGCAGCGTAGACACAGGAAACACTGAAGCTTTCTTT. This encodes CSVDTGNTEAFF.

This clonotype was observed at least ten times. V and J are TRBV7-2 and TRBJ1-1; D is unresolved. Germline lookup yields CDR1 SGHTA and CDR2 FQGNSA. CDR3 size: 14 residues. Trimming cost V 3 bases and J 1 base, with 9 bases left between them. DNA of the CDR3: TGTGCCAGCAGCTTTCTCCTGGGGAACACTGAAGCTTTCTTT. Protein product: CASSFLLGNTEAFF. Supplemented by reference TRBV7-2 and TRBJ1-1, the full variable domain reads GAGVSQSPSNKVTEKGKDVELRCDPISGHTALYWYRQSLGQGLEFLIYFQGNSAPDKSGLPSDRFSAERTGGSVSTLTIQRTQQEDSAVYLCASSFLLGNTEAFFGQGTRLTVV.

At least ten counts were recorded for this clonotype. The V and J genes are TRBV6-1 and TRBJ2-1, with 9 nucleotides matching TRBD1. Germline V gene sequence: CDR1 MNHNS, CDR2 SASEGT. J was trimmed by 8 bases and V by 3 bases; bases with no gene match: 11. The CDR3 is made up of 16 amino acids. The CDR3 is CASSEPFGQGLYEQFF. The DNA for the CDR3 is TGTGCCAGCAGTGAGCCTTTTGGACAGGGGTTGTATGAGCAGTTCTTC.

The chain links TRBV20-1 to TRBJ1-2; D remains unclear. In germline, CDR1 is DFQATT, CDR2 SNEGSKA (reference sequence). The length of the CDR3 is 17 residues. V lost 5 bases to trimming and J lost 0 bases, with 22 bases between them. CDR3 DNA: TGCAGTGCTCGTGCGGGGAATGTATTCTTGGCTAACTATGGCTACACCTTC. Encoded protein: CSARAGNVFLANYGYTF.

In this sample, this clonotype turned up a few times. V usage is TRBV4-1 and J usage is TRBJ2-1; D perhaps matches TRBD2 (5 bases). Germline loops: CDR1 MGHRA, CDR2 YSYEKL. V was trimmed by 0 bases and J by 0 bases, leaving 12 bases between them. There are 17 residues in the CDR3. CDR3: CASSQDEEESSYNEQFF. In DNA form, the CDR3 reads TGCGCCAGCAGCCAAGATGAGGAGGAGAGCTCCTACAATGAGCAGTTCTTC.

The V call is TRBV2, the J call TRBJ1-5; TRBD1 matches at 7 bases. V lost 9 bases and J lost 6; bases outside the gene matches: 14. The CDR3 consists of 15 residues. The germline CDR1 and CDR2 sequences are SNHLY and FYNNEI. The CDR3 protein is CASGPWTGPGQPQHF. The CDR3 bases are TGTGCCAGTGGCCCTTGGACAGGCCCCGGTCAGCCCCAGCATTTT.

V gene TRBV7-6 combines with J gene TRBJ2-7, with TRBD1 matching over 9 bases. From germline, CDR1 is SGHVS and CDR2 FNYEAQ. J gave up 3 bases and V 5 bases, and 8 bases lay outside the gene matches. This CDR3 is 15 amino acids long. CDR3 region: CASSRGQGKGYEQYF. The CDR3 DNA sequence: TGTGCCAGCAGCCGGGGACAGGGAAAGGGCTACGAGCAGTACTTC.

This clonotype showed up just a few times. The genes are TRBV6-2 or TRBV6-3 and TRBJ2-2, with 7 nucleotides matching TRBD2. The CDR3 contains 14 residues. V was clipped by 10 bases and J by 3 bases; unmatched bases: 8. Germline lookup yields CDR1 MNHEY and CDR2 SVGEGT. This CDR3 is CAIQSGADTGELFF. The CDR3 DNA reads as TGTGCCATCCAAAGCGGGGCTGACACCGGGGAGCTGTTTTTT.

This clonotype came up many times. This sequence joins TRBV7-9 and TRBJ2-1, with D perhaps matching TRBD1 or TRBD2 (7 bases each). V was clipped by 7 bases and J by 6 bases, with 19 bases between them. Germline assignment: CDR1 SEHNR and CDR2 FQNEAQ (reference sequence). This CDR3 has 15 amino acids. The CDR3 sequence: CASTPPQGGANEQFF. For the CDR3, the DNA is TGTGCCAGCACCCCTCCCCAGGGGGGGGCCAATGAGCAGTTCTTC.

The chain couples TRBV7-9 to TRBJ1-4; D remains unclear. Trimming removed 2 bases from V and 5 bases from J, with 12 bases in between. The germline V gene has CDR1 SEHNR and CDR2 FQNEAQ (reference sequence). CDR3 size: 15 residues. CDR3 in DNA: TGTGCCAGCAGCTTATGGGGTTTGGAGAATGAAAAACTGTTTTTT. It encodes CASSLWGLENEKLFF.

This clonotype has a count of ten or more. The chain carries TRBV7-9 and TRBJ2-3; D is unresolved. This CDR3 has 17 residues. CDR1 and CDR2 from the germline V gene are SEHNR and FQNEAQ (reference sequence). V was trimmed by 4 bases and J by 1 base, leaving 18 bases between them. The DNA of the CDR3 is TGTGCCAGCAGCTCTCCACAAACTCAATTCCGCACAGATACGCAGTATTTT. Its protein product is CASSSPQTQFRTDTQYF.

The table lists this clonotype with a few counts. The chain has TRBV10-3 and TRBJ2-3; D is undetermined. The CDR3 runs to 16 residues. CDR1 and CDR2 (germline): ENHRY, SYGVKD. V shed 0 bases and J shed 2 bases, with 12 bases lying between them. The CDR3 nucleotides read TGTGCCATCAGTGAGTCGCTTCCCGACCCCACAGATACGCAGTATTTT. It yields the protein CAISESLPDPTDTQYF.

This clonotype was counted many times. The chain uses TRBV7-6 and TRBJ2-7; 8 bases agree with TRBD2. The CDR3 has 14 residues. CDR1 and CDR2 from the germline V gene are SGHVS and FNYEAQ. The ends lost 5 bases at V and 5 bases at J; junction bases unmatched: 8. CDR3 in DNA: TGTGCCAGCAGCGCCGGGGGGGCCGGAAACGAGCAGTACTTC. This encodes CASSAGGAGNEQYF.

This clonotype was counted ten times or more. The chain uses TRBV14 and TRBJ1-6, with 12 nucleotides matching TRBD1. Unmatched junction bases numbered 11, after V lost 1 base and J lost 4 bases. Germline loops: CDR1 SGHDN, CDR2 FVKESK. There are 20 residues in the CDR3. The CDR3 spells CASSQVSPGQGAIYNSPLHF. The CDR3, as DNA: TGTGCCAGCAGCCAAGTATCGCCGGGACAGGGGGCGATTTATAATTCACCCCTCCACTTT.

CDR3 bases: TGTGCCACCCGACCCTTAGGGGGACTAAACTATGGCTACACCTTC. It specifies CATRPLGGLNYGYTF. The J gene is TRBJ1-2, the V gene TRBV6-8; tentatively, D is TRBD1 (6 bases). Germline V gene lookup returns CDR1 MNHGY and CDR2 SAAAGT. The CDR3 extends over 15 amino acids. The V end was cut by 10 bases, the J end by 2 bases, with 20 bases between.

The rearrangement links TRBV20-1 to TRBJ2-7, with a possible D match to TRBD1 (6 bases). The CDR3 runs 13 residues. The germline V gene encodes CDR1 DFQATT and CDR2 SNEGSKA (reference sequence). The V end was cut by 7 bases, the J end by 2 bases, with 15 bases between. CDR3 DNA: TGCAGTGGGGAAGGACAGCTAACCTACGAGCAGTACTTC. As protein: CSGEGQLTYEQYF.

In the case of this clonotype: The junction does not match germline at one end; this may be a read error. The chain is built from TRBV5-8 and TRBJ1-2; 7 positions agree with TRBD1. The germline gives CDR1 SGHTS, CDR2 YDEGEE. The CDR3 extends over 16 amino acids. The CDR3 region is CARSFLTGAALGGYTF. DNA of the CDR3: TGTGCCAGAAGCTTCCTCACAGGGGCCGCCCTAGGAGGCTACACCTTC.

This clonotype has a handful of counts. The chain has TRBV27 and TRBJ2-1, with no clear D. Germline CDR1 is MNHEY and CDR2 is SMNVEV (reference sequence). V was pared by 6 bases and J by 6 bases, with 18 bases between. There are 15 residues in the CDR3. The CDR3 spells CASSRSMESGNEQFF. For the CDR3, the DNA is TGTGCCAGCAGCCGATCCATGGAGTCGGGCAATGAGCAGTTCTTC.

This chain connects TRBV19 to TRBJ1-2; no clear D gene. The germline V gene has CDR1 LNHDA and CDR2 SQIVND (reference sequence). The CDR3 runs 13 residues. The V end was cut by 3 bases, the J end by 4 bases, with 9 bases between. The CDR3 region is CASSMGQIYGYTF. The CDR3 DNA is TGTGCCAGTAGTATGGGTCAGATCTATGGCTACACCTTC. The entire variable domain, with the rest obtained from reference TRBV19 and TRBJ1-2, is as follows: DGGITQSPKYLFRKEGQNVTLSCEQNLNHDAMYWYRQDPGQGLRLIYYSQIVNDFQKGDIAEGYSVSREKKESFPLTVTSAQKNPTAFYLCASSMGQIYGYTFGSGTRLTVV.

CDR3 sequence (DNA): TGTGCCAGCAGCTTGGGGTTATACAGGGTACGCGAGGAGACCCAGTACTTC. It translates to CASSLGLYRVREETQYF. The V and J genes are TRBV5-6 and TRBJ2-5; tentatively, D is TRBD1 (6 bases). The CDR3 covers 17 residues. Trimming left V 0 bases short and J 5 bases short, with 20 bases between. Germline V lookup: CDR1 SGHDT, CDR2 YYEEEE.

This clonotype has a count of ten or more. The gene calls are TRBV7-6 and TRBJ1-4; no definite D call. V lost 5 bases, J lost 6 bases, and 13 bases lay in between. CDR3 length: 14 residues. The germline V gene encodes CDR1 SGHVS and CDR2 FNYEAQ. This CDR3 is CASSGRERDEKLFF. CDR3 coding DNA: TGTGCCAGCAGCGGACGGGAAAGGGATGAAAAACTGTTTTTT. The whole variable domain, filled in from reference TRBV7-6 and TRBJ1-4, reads GAGVSQSPRYKVTKRGQDVALRCDPISGHVSLYWYRQALGQGPEFLTYFNYEAQQDKSGLPNDRFSAERPEGSISTLTIQRTEQRDSAMYRCASSGRERDEKLFFGSGTQLSVL.

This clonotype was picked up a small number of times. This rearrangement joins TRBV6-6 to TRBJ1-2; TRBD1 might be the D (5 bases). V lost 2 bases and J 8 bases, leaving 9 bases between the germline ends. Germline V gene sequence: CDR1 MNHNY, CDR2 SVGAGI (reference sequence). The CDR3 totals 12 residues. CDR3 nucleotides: TGTGCCAGCAGTTACGATGGGGACGGCTACACCTTC. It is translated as CASSYDGDGYTF.

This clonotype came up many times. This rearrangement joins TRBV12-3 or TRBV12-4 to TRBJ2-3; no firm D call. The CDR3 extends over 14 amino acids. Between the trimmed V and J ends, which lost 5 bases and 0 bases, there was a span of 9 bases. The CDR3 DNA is TGTGCCAGCAGTATAAGGGATAGCACAGATACGCAGTATTTT. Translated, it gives CASSIRDSTDTQYF.

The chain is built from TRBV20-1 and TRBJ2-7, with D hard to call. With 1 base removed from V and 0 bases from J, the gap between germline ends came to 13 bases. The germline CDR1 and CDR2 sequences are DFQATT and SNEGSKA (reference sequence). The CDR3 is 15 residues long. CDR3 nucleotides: TGCAGTGCTAGAGCCAAAACACTAAGCTCCTACGAGCAGTACTTC. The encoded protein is CSARAKTLSSYEQYF.

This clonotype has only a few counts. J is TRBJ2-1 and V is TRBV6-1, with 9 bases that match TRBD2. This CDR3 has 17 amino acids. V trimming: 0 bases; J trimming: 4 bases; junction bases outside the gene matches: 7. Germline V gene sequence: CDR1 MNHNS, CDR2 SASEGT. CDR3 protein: CASSEAQLAGLYNEQFF. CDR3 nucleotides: TGTGCCAGCAGTGAAGCGCAGCTAGCGGGGTTGTACAATGAGCAGTTCTTC.

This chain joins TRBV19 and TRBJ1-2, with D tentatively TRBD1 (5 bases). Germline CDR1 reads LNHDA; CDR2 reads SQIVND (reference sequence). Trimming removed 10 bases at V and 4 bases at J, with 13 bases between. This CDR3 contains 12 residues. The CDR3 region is CATETEFYGYTF. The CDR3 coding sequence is TGTGCCACCGAGACAGAATTCTATGGCTACACCTTC.